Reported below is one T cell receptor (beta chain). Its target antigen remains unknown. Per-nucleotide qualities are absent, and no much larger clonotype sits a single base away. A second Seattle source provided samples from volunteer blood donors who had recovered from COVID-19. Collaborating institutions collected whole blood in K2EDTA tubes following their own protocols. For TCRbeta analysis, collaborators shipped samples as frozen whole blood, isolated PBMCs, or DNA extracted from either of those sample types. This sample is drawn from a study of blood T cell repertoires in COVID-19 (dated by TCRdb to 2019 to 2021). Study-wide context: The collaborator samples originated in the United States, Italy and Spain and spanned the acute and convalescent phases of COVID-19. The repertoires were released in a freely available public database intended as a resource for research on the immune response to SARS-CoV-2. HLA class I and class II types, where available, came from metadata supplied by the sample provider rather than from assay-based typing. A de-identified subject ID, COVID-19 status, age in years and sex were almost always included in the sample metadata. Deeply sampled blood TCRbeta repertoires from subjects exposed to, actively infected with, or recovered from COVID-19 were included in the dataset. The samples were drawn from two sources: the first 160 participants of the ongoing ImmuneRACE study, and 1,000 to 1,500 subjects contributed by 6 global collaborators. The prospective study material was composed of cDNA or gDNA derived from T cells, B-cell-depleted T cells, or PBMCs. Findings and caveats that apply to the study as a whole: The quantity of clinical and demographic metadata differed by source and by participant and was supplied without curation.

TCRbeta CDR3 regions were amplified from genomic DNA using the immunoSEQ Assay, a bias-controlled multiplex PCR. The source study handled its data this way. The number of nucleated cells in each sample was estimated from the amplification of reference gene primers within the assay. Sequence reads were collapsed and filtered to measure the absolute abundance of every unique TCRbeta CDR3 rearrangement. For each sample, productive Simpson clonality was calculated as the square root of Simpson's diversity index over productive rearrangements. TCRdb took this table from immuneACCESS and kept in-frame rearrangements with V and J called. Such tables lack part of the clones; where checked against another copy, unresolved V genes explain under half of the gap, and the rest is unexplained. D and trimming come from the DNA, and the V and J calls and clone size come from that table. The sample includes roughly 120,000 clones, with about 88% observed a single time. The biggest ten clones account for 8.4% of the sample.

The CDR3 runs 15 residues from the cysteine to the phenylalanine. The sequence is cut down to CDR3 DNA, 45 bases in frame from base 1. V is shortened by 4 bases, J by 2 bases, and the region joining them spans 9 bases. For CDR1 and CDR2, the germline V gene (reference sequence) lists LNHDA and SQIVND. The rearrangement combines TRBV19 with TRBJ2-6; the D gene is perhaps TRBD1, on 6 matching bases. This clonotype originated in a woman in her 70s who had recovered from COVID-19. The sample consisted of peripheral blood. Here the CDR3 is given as CASSTTGAGANVLTF. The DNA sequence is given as TGTGCCAGTAGTACGACAGGAGCTGGGGCCAACGTCCTGACTTTC.